This T cell receptor (beta chain) was observed in a study of OX40 agonist ivuxolimab in advanced cancers. On the study more broadly: Among those treated, three patients had partial responses, one with hepatocellular carcinoma and two with cutaneous melanoma. Regarding the study as a whole: The mean number of expanded clones was higher in CD8+ T cells than in CD4+.

Turning to this clone: The antigen is undetermined.

The study sampled blood at baseline, cycle 4 day 1, and cycle 7 day 1. This CDR3 region has 16 residues. Trimming pared 3 bases from V and 2 bases from J, leaving 15 bases between. From germline, CDR1 is MGHDK and CDR2 SYGVNS. Profiled with immunoSEQ multiplex PCR; TCRdb holds only in-frame clones, not every one. This table holds about 79,000 clones, approximately 88% found once. Source: CD4+ or CD8+ T cells sorted from blood, taken in a trial of the OX40 agonist ivuxolimab. This chain connects TRBV25-1 to TRBJ2-3; D is perhaps TRBD1 (5 bases). This receptor was obtained from an adult with an advanced solid tumor such as melanoma, head and neck, liver or kidney cancer. CDR3 protein: CASSDRQNSSTDTQYF. The CDR3 DNA sequence: TGTGCCAGCAGTGACCGACAGAATTCATCCACAGATACGCAGTATTTT.